Shown below are 18 T cell receptor beta chains from a single sample sequenced in a study of blood T cell repertoires in COVID-19. Sequenced by immunoSEQ multiplex PCR; TCRdb stores in-frame clones only, minus some. The profile shows over 300,000 clones, 75% to 90% of them singletons. The source material was PBMCs or T cells enriched from blood (not recorded which). The receptors derive from a middle-aged woman who had recovered from COVID-19.

J is TRBJ1-4 and V is TRBV7-9, with 10 bases fitting TRBD1. This CDR3 has 16 amino acids. The germline V gene encodes CDR1 SEHNR and CDR2 FQNEAQ (reference sequence). V lost 5 bases to trimming and J lost 0 bases; unmatched junction nucleotides: 3. CDR3 sequence reads: CASSRGQGATNEKLFF. CDR3 coding DNA: TGTGCCAGCAGCCGCGGACAGGGGGCAACTAATGAAAAACTGTTTTTT.

This rearrangement joins TRBV7-9 to TRBJ2-7; 11 bases agree with TRBD1. This CDR3 contains 16 residues. V lost 1 base to trimming and J lost 5 bases; unmatched junction nucleotides: 7. Germline assignment: CDR1 SEHNR and CDR2 FQNEAQ (reference sequence). CDR3 amino acids: CASSLEGTGGLNEQYF. Written as DNA, the CDR3 is TGTGCCAGCAGCTTAGAGGGGACAGGGGGTTTGAACGAGCAGTACTTC. The full variable domain, rest sourced from reference TRBV7-9 and TRBJ2-7, is DTGVSQNPRHKITKRGQNVTFRCDPISEHNRLYWYRQTLGQGPEFLTYFQNEAQLEKSRLLSDRFSAERPKGSFSTLEIQRTEQGDSAMYLCASSLEGTGGLNEQYFGPGTRLTVT.

Written as DNA, the CDR3 is TGTGCCAGCAGCTCTCCTTTGACTGGCGGGGAAAACCAAGAGACCCAGTACTTC. This sequence encodes CASSSPLTGGENQETQYF. The chain carries TRBV7-9 and TRBJ2-5; D may be TRBD2 (6 bases). CDR1 SEHNR and CDR2 FQNEAQ come from the germline V gene (reference sequence). Trimming pared 4 bases from V and 0 bases from J, leaving 21 bases between. The CDR3 loop spans 18 amino acids.

A note on this clone: This sample also contains other DNA sequences that code for the same CDR3. This chain joins TRBV29-1 and TRBJ1-1, with D perhaps matching TRBD1 (5 bases). The CDR3 totals 11 residues. Trimming pared 5 bases from V and 2 bases from J, leaving 6 bases between. From germline, CDR1 is SQVTM and CDR2 ANQGSEA. As DNA, the CDR3 is TGCAGCGTTCAGGGAAACACTGAAGCTTTCTTT. It translates to CSVQGNTEAFF.

The chain combines TRBV6-2 or TRBV6-3 with TRBJ2-1; possible D gene TRBD2, 5 bases. Looked up from germline, CDR1 is MNHEY and CDR2 is SVGEGT. The CDR3 spans 15 residues. V shed 6 bases and J shed 10 bases, with 22 bases lying between them. CDR3 protein: CASSPAEEVYGEQFF. The CDR3 region has the DNA TGTGCCAGCAGCCCTGCAGAGGAGGTATATGGGGAGCAGTTCTTC.

The chain recombines TRBV28 with TRBJ2-7, with TRBD1 matching 9 bases. CDR3 length equals 16 residues. Trimming took 5 bases from V and 1 from J; bases not matched to a gene: 9. Germline loops: CDR1 MDHEN, CDR2 SYDVKM. The CDR3 nucleotides read TGTGCCAGCAGTCGACTAAAGGGACAGGGTTCCTACGAGCAGTACTTC. Its translation is CASSRLKGQGSYEQYF.

The chain employs TRBV6-5 and TRBJ1-1; TRBD1 might be the D (5 bases). This CDR3 has 13 residues. V was cut by 7 bases and J by 1 base, with 10 bases left in between. CDR1 MNHEY and CDR2 SVGAGI come from the germline V gene. As DNA, the CDR3 is TGTGCCAGCACGGGGGGTAGGAACACTGAAGCTTTCTTT. Amino acid sequence: CASTGGRNTEAFF.

The V gene is TRBV7-3, the J gene TRBJ1-1; TRBD1 matches 7 bases. V was pared by 5 bases and J by 5 bases, with 8 bases of the junction left unmatched. The germline CDR1 and CDR2 sequences are SGHTA and FQGTGA. This CDR3 region has 14 residues. CDR3 region: CASSQAGGDTEAFF. The DNA for the CDR3 is TGTGCCAGCAGCCAGGCAGGGGGTGATACTGAAGCTTTCTTT.

This chain links TRBV29-1 with TRBJ1-2; TRBD1 might be the D (5 bases). V lost 6 bases to trimming and J lost 6 bases, with 20 bases between them. Germline loops: CDR1 SQVTM, CDR2 ANQGSEA. The CDR3 length is 14 residues. The CDR3 nucleotides read TGCAGCGTAACGGACATTCTGAACGGAGATGGCTACACCTTC. Translated: CSVTDILNGDGYTF.

The genes are TRBV5-1 and TRBJ2-3, with D tentatively TRBD1 (6 bases). The V gene's germline CDR1 is SGHRS and CDR2 YFSETQ. The CDR3 loop spans 14 amino acids. The germline V and J ends were trimmed by 5 bases and 6 bases, with 16 bases remaining between them. CDR3 sequence reads: CASRTQGIADTQYF. For the CDR3, the DNA is TGCGCCAGCAGAACTCAGGGGATCGCCGATACGCAGTATTTT.

The rearrangement joins TRBV2 to TRBJ1-2, with D possibly being TRBD1 (5 bases). Trimming pared 2 bases from V and 2 bases from J, leaving 9 bases between. Germline V gives CDR1 SNHLY, CDR2 FYNNEI. The CDR3 sequence is 14 residues long. CDR3 amino acids: CASSEQAGNYGYTF. As DNA, the CDR3 is TGTGCCAGCAGTGAACAGGCAGGGAACTATGGCTACACCTTC.

In this sample, this clone turned up a few times. V is TRBV3-1 (or the pseudogene TRBV3-2) and J is TRBJ2-3; 10 bases line up with TRBD2. CDR3 size: 16 residues. Germline V gene lookup returns CDR1 LGHDT and CDR2 YNNKEL (reference sequence). Trimming took 4 bases from V and 1 from J; bases not matched to a gene: 5. The chain's CDR3 is CASSPRTSGRTDTQYF. CDR3 coding DNA: TGTGCCAGCAGCCCCAGGACTAGCGGACGCACAGATACGCAGTATTTT.

In its sample, this clone was seen once. The V call is TRBV19, the J call TRBJ2-4; 7 nucleotides align to TRBD1. From germline, CDR1 is LNHDA and CDR2 SQIVND (reference sequence). Losses at the gene ends were 3 bases for V and 6 bases for J; bases not matched to a gene: 5. There are 14 residues in the CDR3. This chain's CDR3 is CASSMGQRGNIQYF. The DNA for the CDR3 is TGTGCCAGTAGTATGGGACAGAGGGGAAACATTCAGTACTTC.

CDR3 nucleotides: TGTGCCAGCAGCTCTAGGACTAGCGGGAGAAGTGGGCAGTACTTC. This sequence encodes CASSSRTSGRSGQYF. The gene calls are TRBV11-3 and TRBJ2-7; 13 bases fit TRBD2. Trimming at V came to 4 bases and at J to 9 bases, leaving 9 bases not matched to a gene. CDR1 is SGHNT and CDR2 is YENEEA in the germline V gene. The CDR3 extends over 15 amino acids.

The rearrangement uses TRBV27 and TRBJ1-5, with D possibly TRBD1 on 6 matching bases. Germline V lookup: CDR1 MNHEY, CDR2 SMNVEV (reference sequence). V was cut by 4 bases and J by 6 bases, with 13 bases left in between. The CDR3 extends over 14 amino acids. CDR3: CASSSGAGTQPQHF. Here the CDR3 DNA reads TGTGCCAGCAGTTCAGGGGCAGGGACTCAGCCCCAGCATTTT.

The chain joins TRBV19 to TRBJ1-2, with D maybe TRBD1 (6 bases). Per germline, CDR1 LNHDA and CDR2 SQIVND (reference sequence). V lost 7 bases and J 4 bases, leaving 19 bases between the germline ends. CDR3 length: 15 residues. CDR3 region: CASNPRTAGVYGYTF. The CDR3 bases are TGTGCCAGTAATCCTAGGACAGCGGGGGTCTATGGCTACACCTTC.

The chain carries TRBV7-2 and TRBJ1-1; weak D call: TRBD1 (5 bases). Germline loops: CDR1 SGHTA, CDR2 FQGNSA. Deletions cut 5 bases from V and 4 bases from J, with 11 bases between. The CDR3 loop spans 13 amino acids. CDR3 amino acids: CASSTQGGTEAFF. Written as DNA, the CDR3 is TGTGCCAGCAGCACCCAGGGAGGCACTGAAGCTTTCTTT.

This chain uses TRBV12-3 or TRBV12-4 with TRBJ1-1, with a possible D match to TRBD1 (5 bases). Trimming pared 5 bases from V and 5 bases from J, leaving 9 bases between. The CDR3 has 12 amino acids. As DNA, the CDR3 is TGTGCCAGCAGTGTGGGGCTAACTGAAGCTTTCTTT. Protein sequence: CASSVGLTEAFF.